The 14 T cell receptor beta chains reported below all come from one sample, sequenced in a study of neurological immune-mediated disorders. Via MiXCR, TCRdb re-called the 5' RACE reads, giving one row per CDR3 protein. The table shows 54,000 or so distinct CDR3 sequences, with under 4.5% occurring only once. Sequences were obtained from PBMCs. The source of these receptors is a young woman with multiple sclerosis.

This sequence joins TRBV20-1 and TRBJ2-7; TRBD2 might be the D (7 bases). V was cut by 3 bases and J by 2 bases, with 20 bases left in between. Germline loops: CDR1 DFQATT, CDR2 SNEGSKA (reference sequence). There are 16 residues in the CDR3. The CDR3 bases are TGCAGTGCTAGTGGGGGGGGGCTGGACTACACCTACGAGCAGTACTTC. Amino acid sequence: CSASGGGLDYTYEQYF.

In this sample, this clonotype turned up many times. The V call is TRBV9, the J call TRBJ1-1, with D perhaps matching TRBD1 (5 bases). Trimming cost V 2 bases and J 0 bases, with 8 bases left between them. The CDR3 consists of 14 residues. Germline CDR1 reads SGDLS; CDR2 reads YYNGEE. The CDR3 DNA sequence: TGTGCCAGCAGCGTTTCAGGGTTGAACACTGAAGCTTTCTTT. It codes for CASSVSGLNTEAFF.

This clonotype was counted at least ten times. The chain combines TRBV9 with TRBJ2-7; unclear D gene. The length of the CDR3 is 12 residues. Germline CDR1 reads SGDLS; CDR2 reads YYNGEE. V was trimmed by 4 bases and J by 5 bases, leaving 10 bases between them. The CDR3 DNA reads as TGTGCCAGCAGCCCCCCCTCACACGAGCAGTACTTC. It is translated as CASSPPSHEQYF.

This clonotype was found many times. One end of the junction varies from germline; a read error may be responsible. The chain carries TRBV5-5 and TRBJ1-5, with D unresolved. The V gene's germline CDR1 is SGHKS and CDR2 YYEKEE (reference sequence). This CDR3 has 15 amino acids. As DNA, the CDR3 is TGTGCCAGCAGCTTCGGTCCGGTTGGGAATCAGCCCCAGAATTTT. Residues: CASSFGPVGNQPQNF.

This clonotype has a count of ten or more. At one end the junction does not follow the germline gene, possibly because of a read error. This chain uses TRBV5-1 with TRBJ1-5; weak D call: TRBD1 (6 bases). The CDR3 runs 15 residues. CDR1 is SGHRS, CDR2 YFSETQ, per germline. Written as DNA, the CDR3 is TGCGCCAGCAGCTTGGAGGGGGACCGCAATCAGCCCCAGAATTTT. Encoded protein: CASSLEGDRNQPQNF.

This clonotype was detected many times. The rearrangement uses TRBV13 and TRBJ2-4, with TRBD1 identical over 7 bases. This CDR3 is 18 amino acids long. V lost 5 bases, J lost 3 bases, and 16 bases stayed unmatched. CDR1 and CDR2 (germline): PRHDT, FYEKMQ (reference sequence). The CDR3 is CASSTRTGDITDKNIQYF. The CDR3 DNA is TGTGCCAGCAGCACAAGGACAGGCGACATAACCGACAAAAACATTCAGTACTTC. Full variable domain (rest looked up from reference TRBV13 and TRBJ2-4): AAGVIQSPRHLIKEKRETATLKCYPIPRHDTVYWYQQGPGQDPQFLISFYEKMQSDKGSIPDRFSAQQFSDYHSELNMSSLELGDSALYFCASSTRTGDITDKNIQYFGAGTRLSVL.

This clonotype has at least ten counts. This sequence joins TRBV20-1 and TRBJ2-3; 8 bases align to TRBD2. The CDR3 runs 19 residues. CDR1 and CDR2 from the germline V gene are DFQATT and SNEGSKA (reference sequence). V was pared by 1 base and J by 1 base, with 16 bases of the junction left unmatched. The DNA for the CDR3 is TGCAGTGCTAGAGCTATGGCCCGAGCGGGGGTTGCTGGCACAGATACGCAGTATTTT. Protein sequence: CSARAMARAGVAGTDTQYF.

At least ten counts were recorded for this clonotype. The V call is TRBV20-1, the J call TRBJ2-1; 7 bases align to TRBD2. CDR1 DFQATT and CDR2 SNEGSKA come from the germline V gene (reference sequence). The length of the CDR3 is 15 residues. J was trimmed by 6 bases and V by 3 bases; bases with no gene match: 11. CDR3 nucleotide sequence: TGCAGTGCTAGCGTTCCCGTGACTAGCAGCAATGAGCAGTTCTTC. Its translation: CSASVPVTSSNEQFF.

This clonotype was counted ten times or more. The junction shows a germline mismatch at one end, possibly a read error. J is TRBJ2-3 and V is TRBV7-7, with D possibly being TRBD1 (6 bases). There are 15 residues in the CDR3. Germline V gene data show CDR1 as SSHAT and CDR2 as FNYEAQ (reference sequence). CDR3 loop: CASSPSGAVTDTQYF. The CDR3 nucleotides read TGTGCTAGCAGCCCGTCAGGGGCTGTGACAGATACGCAGTATTTT.

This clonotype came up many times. CDR3 sequence (DNA): TGTGCCAGCAGTCCTGAAAGAATTGCGCAGTTCTTC. As protein: CASSPERIAQFF. This rearrangement joins TRBV12-3 or TRBV12-4 to TRBJ2-1, with D unresolved. This CDR3 comprises 12 residues. The germline V and J ends were trimmed by 5 bases and 12 bases, with 14 bases remaining between them.

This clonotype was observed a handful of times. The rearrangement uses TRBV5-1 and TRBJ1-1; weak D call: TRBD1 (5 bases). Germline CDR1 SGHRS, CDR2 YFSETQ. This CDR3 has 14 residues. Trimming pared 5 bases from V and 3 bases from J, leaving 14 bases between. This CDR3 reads CASSFKGVDTEAFF. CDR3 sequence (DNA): TGCGCCAGCAGTTTTAAAGGGGTGGACACTGAAGCTTTCTTT. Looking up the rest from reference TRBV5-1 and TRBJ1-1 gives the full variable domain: KAGVTQTPRYLIKTRGQQVTLSCSPISGHRSVSWYQQTPGQGLQFLFEYFSETQRNKGNFPGRFSGRQFSNSRSEMNVSTLELGDSALYLCASSFKGVDTEAFFGQGTRLTVV.

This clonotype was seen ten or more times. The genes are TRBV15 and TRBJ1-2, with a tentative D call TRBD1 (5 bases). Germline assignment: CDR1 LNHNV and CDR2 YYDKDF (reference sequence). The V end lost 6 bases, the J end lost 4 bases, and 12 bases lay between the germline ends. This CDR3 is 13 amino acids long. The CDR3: CATSRDPGYGYTF. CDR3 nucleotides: TGTGCCACCAGTCGGGACCCTGGCTATGGCTACACCTTC.

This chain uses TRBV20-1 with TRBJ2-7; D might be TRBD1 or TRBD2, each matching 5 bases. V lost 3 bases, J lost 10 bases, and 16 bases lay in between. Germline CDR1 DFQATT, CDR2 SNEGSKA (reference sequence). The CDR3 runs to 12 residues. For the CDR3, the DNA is TGCAGTGCTAGCGGGACCCCCGGAGAACAGTACTTC. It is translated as CSASGTPGEQYF.

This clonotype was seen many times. The CDR3 region is CASKRDGYNSPLHF. CDR3 DNA sequence: TGTGCCAGCAAACGGGACGGTTATAATTCACCCCTCCACTTT. The chain combines TRBV25-1 with TRBJ1-6, with D perhaps TRBD1 (5 bases). The CDR3 runs 14 residues. Trimming removed 7 bases from V and 4 bases from J, with 11 bases in between. The germline V gene has CDR1 MGHDK and CDR2 SYGVNS.